A selection of T cell receptor beta chains follows, all from one sample in a study of neurological immune-mediated disorders. In TCRdb, the 5' RACE reads were re-called with MiXCR into one record per CDR3 protein. The sample has about 59,000 distinct CDR3 sequences, roughly 13% seen once. Specimen: PBMCs. These receptors came from a woman aged 55 to 70 with HTLV-1-associated myelopathy (HAM/TSP). CDR3s include the opening cysteine and the closing phenylalanine or tryptophan. D genes are given only for firm matches. The size of a clone is reported for some rows only, either as once, few or many, or as a class for expanded clones.

D | J | size | V | CDR3 | DNA
TRBD1 | TRBJ2-5 | . | TRBV4-1 | CAISPGDRDGETQYF | TGTGCCATCAGCCCCGGGGACAGGGACGGAGAGACCCAGTACTTC
. | TRBJ2-7 | . | TRBV6-5 | CTSQSTRELGYEQYF | TGTACCAGCCAGAGCACTAGGGAGTTGGGATACGAGCAGTACTTC
. | TRBJ1-2 | many | TRBV18 | CASSPTAQVDGYTF | TGTGCCAGCTCACCAACCGCCCAGGTAGATGGCTACACCTTC
. | TRBJ1-5 | many | TRBV7-6 | CASSLGVLEGRSNQPQHF | TGTGCCAGCAGCTTAGGGGTATTGGAGGGGAGGAGCAATCAGCCCCAGCATTTT
. | TRBJ2-3 | many | TRBV5-1 | CASSLGRVGVNTQYF | TGCGCCAGCAGCTTAGGTAGGGTCGGAGTTAATACGCAGTATTTT
. | TRBJ2-5 | many | TRBV7-2 | CASSLGWGSTETQYF | TGTGCCAGCAGCTTAGGGTGGGGGAGTACAGAGACCCAGTACTTC
. | TRBJ2-6 | many | TRBV7-9 | CASSLAGGTLVGANVLTF | TGTGCCAGCAGCTTAGCAGGGGGGACTCTGGTTGGGGCCAACGTCCTGACTTTC
. | TRBJ1-1 | many | TRBV7-9 | CASSFRNRLGEAFF | TGTGCCAGCAGCTTCAGGAATCGGCTAGGTGAAGCTTTCTTT
. | TRBJ1-1 | many | TRBV7-2 | CASSLVGAGAQAFF | TGTGCCAGCAGCTTAGTTGGCGCAGGGGCGCAAGCTTTCTTT
TRBD2 | TRBJ2-1 | . | TRBV12-3/TRBV12-4 | CASSSPGWGLAGDEQFF | TGTGCCAGCAGTTCCCCTGGGTGGGGACTAGCGGGAGATGAGCAGTTCTTC
TRBD2 | TRBJ2-7 | many | TRBV5-1 | CASSLGRTSGSYEQYF | TGCGCCAGCAGCTTGGGCCGGACTAGCGGGAGCTACGAGCAGTACTTC
. | TRBJ2-5 | many | TRBV12-3/TRBV12-4 | CASSLGEAETQYF | TGTGCCAGCAGTTTAGGGGAGGCGGAGACCCAGTACTTC
. | TRBJ1-5 | . | TRBV6-5 | CASSLGGDGQPQHF | TGTGCCAGCAGCTTGGGGGGGGATGGGCAGCCCCAGCATTTT
. | TRBJ1-3 | many | TRBV6-1 | CASSDPGGLSGNTIYF | TGTGCCAGCAGTGATCCCGGGGGCCTCTCTGGAAACACCATATATTTT
. | TRBJ2-7 | few | TRBV5-1 | CASSFAGAVTYEQYF | TGCGCCAGCAGCTTCGCGGGGGCAGTAACCTACGAGCAGTACTTC
. | TRBJ2-6 | many | TRBV7-2 | CASSLASGRSGANVLTF | TGTGCCAGCAGCTTAGCTAGCGGTAGATCTGGGGCCAACGTCCTGACTTTC
. | TRBJ2-3 | many | TRBV20-1 | CSAGRAGSTDTQYF | TGCAGTGCTGGAAGGGCGGGAAGCACAGATACGCAGTATTTT
. | TRBJ2-7 | many | TRBV20-1 | CSARDLSDEQYF | TGCAGTGCTAGAGATTTAAGCGACGAGCAGTACTTC
. | TRBJ2-5 | many | TRBV20-1 | CSASPGSGETQYF | TGCAGTGCTAGCCCGGGGTCGGGAGAGACCCAGTACTTC
TRBD2 | TRBJ2-7 | many | TRBV20-1 | CSARGGGREGREQYF | TGCAGTGCTAGAGGGGGAGGGCGGGAGGGCCGAGAGCAGTACTTC
. | TRBJ1-1 | many | TRBV29-1 | CSVVQNTEAFF | TGCAGCGTTGTGCAGAACACTGAAGCTTTCTTT
TRBD2 | TRBJ2-7 | . | TRBV2 | CASNPRLAGNPSEQYF | TGTGCCAGCAATCCTAGGCTAGCGGGAAACCCTAGCGAGCAGTACTTC
TRBD1 | TRBJ2-7 | . | TRBV4-1 | CASSRTGGTSYEQYF | TGCGCCAGCAGCCGGACAGGGGGTACATCCTACGAGCAGTACTTC
TRBD1 | TRBJ2-7 | many | TRBV6-6 | CASSYLTGTVSYEQYF | TGTGCCAGCAGTTACCTAACCGGGACAGTCTCCTACGAGCAGTACTTC
TRBD2 | TRBJ2-3 | many | TRBV5-1 | CASKAGPVSDTQYF | TGCGCCAGCAAAGCGGGACCCGTAAGTGATACGCAGTATTTT
. | TRBJ1-6 | many | TRBV9 | CASSVDGSSSPLHF | TGTGCCAGCAGCGTAGACGGGTCCAGTTCACCCCTCCACTTT
. | TRBJ2-1 | many | TRBV4-1 | CASSRPSRTHLGNEQFF | TGCGCCAGCAGCCGACCTAGCCGGACCCACCTTGGCAATGAGCAGTTCTTC
. | TRBJ2-1 | many | TRBV12-3/TRBV12-4 | CASSFSRVGGFF | TGTGCCAGCAGTTTTTCGAGAGTAGGGGGGTTCTTC
. | TRBJ2-3 | many | TRBV20-1 | CSARLTLRTDTQYF | TGCAGTGCTAGACTGACACTTCGCACAGATACGCAGTATTTT
TRBD2 | TRBJ2-1 | many | TRBV6-5 | CASRMTSGVYNEQFF | TGTGCCAGCAGGATGACTAGCGGGGTTTACAATGAGCAGTTCTTC
TRBD2 | TRBJ2-1 | many | TRBV28 | CASSPLAGVDEQFF | TGTGCCAGCAGTCCACTAGCGGGAGTGGATGAGCAGTTCTTC
. | TRBJ1-2 | many | TRBV7-6 | CASSLVGGRGYTF | TGTGCCAGCAGCTTAGTGGGGGGCCGTGGCTACACCTTC
TRBD2 | TRBJ2-1 | many | TRBV29-1 | CSVVSGKSSYNEQFF | TGCAGCGTTGTTAGCGGGAAGAGCTCCTACAATGAGCAGTTCTTC
TRBD2 | TRBJ2-7 | many | TRBV20-1 | CSARLAGRGAYEQYF | TGCAGTGCTAGACTAGCGGGAAGAGGGGCCTACGAGCAGTACTTC
TRBD2 | TRBJ2-7 | many | TRBV28 | CASKNQREIYEQYF | TGTGCCAGCAAAAACCAGCGGGAGATCTACGAGCAGTACTTC
. | TRBJ1-5 | medium-sized | TRBV20-1 | CSAIGMSNQPQHF | TGCAGTGCTATCGGGATGAGCAATCAGCCCCAGCATTTT
. | TRBJ2-7 | many | TRBV18 | CASSPTASYEQYF | TGTGCCAGCTCACCGACAGCCTCCTACGAGCAGTACTTC
. | TRBJ2-7 | many | TRBV27 | CASSFEQSGLYEQYF | TGTGCCAGCAGTTTTGAACAGTCGGGCCTCTACGAGCAGTACTTC
TRBD2 | TRBJ2-3 | many | TRBV3-1 | CASSQASGSPTDTQYF | TGTGCCAGCAGCCAAGCGAGCGGGAGTCCCACAGATACGCAGTATTTT
TRBD1 | TRBJ2-7 | many | TRBV2 | CASSRTGSDSYEQYF | TGTGCCAGCAGTAGGACAGGAAGTGACTCCTACGAGCAGTACTTC
TRBD2 | TRBJ2-3 | . | TRBV27 | CASSILSGGQDTQYF | TGTGCCAGCAGTATCCTTAGCGGGGGTCAAGATACGCAGTATTTT
. | TRBJ1-1 | many | TRBV7-9 | CASSLRGEAEAFF | TGTGCCAGCAGCTTACGGGGCGAGGCTGAAGCTTTCTTT
TRBD2 | TRBJ2-7 | . | TRBV11-2 | CASSSGTSGRGSHYEQYF | TGTGCCAGCAGCTCCGGGACTAGCGGGAGGGGATCACACTACGAGCAGTACTTC
. | TRBJ2-5 | many | TRBV7-7 | CASSLLRGGQETQYF | TGTGCCAGCAGCTTGTTACGCGGCGGACAAGAGACCCAGTACTTC
TRBD1 | TRBJ2-2 | many | TRBV20-1 | CSAKTGGTGELFF | TGCAGTGCTAAAACAGGGGGCACCGGGGAGCTGTTTTTT
TRBD1 | TRBJ1-1 | many | TRBV20-1 | CSARWTGAKTEAFF | TGCAGTGCTAGGTGGACAGGGGCTAAGACTGAAGCTTTCTTT